Here is one T cell receptor beta chain with its context. Its binding antigen is unknown. No base quality information exists; no much larger clone differs at one position. Deletion took 0 bases off V and 0 bases off J, with a span of 6 bases between the germline ends. The germline V gene specifies SGHRS as CDR1 and YFSETQ as CDR2. The CDR3 covers 14 residues, taking in both the cysteine and the phenylalanine. The only DNA kept is the CDR3, 42 bases in frame from the first base. The data are from a study of regulatory T cells in long-lasting Graves disease (dated by TCRdb to 2020 to 2023). Background for the entire study: Newly diagnosed Graves' disease patients had taken antithyroid drugs for less than 3 months. This study used TCR sequencing and RNA sequencing of peripheral blood to compare persistent Graves' disease patients against newly diagnosed Graves' disease patients. The study took place in China and was registered as a clinical trial. A total of about 33 samples underwent TCR sequencing, from about 13 patients with persistent Graves' disease and approximately 20 patients with newly diagnosed Graves' disease.

Interpreted using the paper, the time point label stands for: newly diagnosed GD, antithyroid drugs for less than 3 months. RNA was extracted from PBMCs in TRIzol for both TCR sequencing and RNA sequencing. The diagnosis of Graves' disease followed American Thyroid Association guidelines. Patients were recruited from an endocrinology department in Xi'an, China. Each patient gave approximately 8.8 milliliters of peripheral blood, collected in an EDTA anticoagulant tube. PBMCs were isolated by Ficoll Paque Plus density gradient separation without further T cell sorting. An Agilent 2100 Bioanalyzer and agarose gel were used to assess RNA quality, and a NanoDrop 2000 was used to measure RNA concentration. Library creation used multiplex PCR. Sequencing was performed on an Illumina HiSeq 4000. TCR beta libraries were built with iRepertoire HTBI primers and Arm-PCR amplification of CDR3 regions. Before sequencing, the PCR products underwent gel purification. The authors' analysis ran thus. Gene usage analysis of CDR3 amino acid clonotypes relied on the 60 to 65 TRBV and fewer than 15 TRBJ segments identified across samples. COPE and FqMerger were used to merge filtered high-quality paired reads into contigs. BLAST was used to align contigs to IMGT TRBV, TRBD and TRBJ reference genes, and CDR3 was defined according to IMGT. Any clonotype with a frequency above 0.1% was classified as a highly expanded clone. Shannon entropy served as the measure of repertoire diversity, while the Gini coefficient captured V-J evenness. Clonotypes shared by more than one individual were considered public. TCRdb took the public reads, trimmed them with fastp at Q25, ran MiXCR for clone calling and kept in-frame beta chains. When rows share a CDR3 protein, they turn into one entry using the most common DNA and genes. TCRdb assigned the V and J calls; the authors' analysis was not used. The sample profile shows roughly 500,000 distinct CDR3 sequences; 14% of them were found once. Approximately 17% of the sample is taken by the ten largest.

The full study reports these points: Persistent Graves' disease patients showed lower TCR Shannon entropy and fewer highly expanded clones than newly diagnosed patients, suggesting clonal expansion. Persistent disease showed preferential use of TRBV28, TRBJ1-2 and TRBJ2-5, whereas newly diagnosed disease favored TRBV20-1 and TRBJ2-1. The authors acknowledged the small sample size as a limitation that may reduce accuracy. More public clonotypes were shared among persistent patients (about 2,800) than among newly diagnosed patients (roughly 1,000). The study examined only peripheral blood because the primary lesion, thyroid tissue, could not be accessed. Only the TCR beta chain was sequenced and analyzed.

These sequences were also reported in another study, on T cells in Graves' hyperthyroidism and ophthalmopathy. The second study, in turn, reports: Stable Graves' hyperthyroidism was defined as the absence of progression to ophthalmopathy over 18 months of follow-up. The hyperthyroidism patients were between 18 and 65 years old and newly diagnosed, with a disease duration of less than 2 months. The study excluded patients with uncontrolled infections, other autoimmune diseases, pregnancy or lactation. Diagnoses relied on clinical symptoms, serum thyroxine and TRAb, thyroid ultrasound and orbital computed tomography. The TCR CDR3 was subjected to a first round of RT-PCR using the HTBI primer set and the Qiagen OneStep RT-PCR kit. Most expanded thyroid clonotypes (frequency above 0.001) were also found in blood, which suggests that blood repertoires may mirror thyroid immune responses. In cross-validation, a model built on a 13 V-J signature told ophthalmopathy apart from stable hyperthyroidism with roughly 87% sensitivity and roughly 81% specificity, and in testing the same model reached 80%/75%. During validation, the model predicted progression to ophthalmopathy a median of approximately six months ahead of onset, with more than 55% sensitivity and roughly 72% specificity. TCR V-J signatures able to tell the groups apart were searched for in a discovery cohort of 90 to 100 patients, of whom around 42 had Graves' ophthalmopathy and 57 had stable Graves' hyperthyroidism. An independent validation cohort of around 19 hyperthyroidism patients and over 15 patients who later progressed to ophthalmopathy tested prospective prediction of ophthalmopathy. For training and testing, the 110 or so patients in the discovery cohort were randomly divided in a 7:3 ratio. In six Graves' hyperthyroidism patients, the study also compared T-cell repertoires from thyroid tissue with T-cell repertoires from blood. After sampling, hyperthyroidism patients received methimazole starting at 30 mg daily, and ophthalmopathy patients received high-dose intravenous methylprednisolone. The libraries were constructed in a second round of multiplex PCR and then size-selected and purified. Paired-end sequencing of the libraries was performed with 100 bp reads on an Illumina HiSeq2000. Raw data were processed with SOAPnuke, discarding reads with adapters, uncalled bases, mean Phred below 15, or no exact constant-primer or identifier match. COPE v1.2.5 was used to merge high-quality paired reads, and clonotypes were defined as unique nucleotide sequences. Clonotypes were aligned to IMGT TRBV, TRBD and TRBJ reference segments using MiTCR v1.1. The analysis included only V-J combinations with a frequency above 0.0001, which together covered 99.2% of the repertoires. The TCS score was defined as F50 (clonal expansion) divided by E x V (chaos), with BLOSUM62-based TCRdist calculated between CDR3 peptides within each V-J. Welch's t-statistics and random forest reduced some 510 V-J features to 13, which were used in a naive Bayes classifier (R e1071). No statistical method was used to set the sample size in advance, and investigators knew the group allocation. The paper reports TCR Vbeta CDR3 sequencing of some 140 peripheral blood samples: 43 ophthalmopathy, 75 to 80 hyperthyroidism and some 17 progressor patients.

This clonotype originated in a woman aged 45 to 65 with Graves disease. Donor details come from another sample of the same person, matched by shared clones. The receptor chain draws on TRBV5-1 and TRBJ1-1; the D gene identity is not certain. The material sequenced was peripheral blood mononuclear cells (PBMCs), taken at new diagnosis, from a patient treated with antithyroid drugs. CDR3 reads: CASSLAELNTEAFF. The DNA sequence reads TGCGCCAGCAGCTTGGCAGAGCTGAACACTGAAGCTTTCTTT.